What follows are 21 T cell receptor beta chains derived from one specimen sequenced in a study of beta chain features in type 1 diabetes. Their antigens remain unidentified. Expressed TCRB transcripts were sequenced, since all the RNA that had been isolated was reverse transcribed. Some clones are missing from TCRdb's copy, which holds only in-frame ones; the method was immunoSEQ multiplex PCR. This table has 500,000 to 650,000 clones, around 12% appearing once. Findings and caveats of the study: Type 1 diabetes patients had moderately but significantly shorter TCRB CDR3s in all four CD4+ subsets.

Material: naive CD4+ T cells from blood. The receptors come from a man younger than 40 with type 1 diabetes.

The chain couples TRBV9 to TRBJ2-7; D unclear. V lost 0 bases and J lost 6, with 10 bases in between. CDR1 is SGDLS and CDR2 is YYNGEE in the germline V gene. The CDR3 runs to 13 residues. The CDR3: CASSVASGPEQYF. The CDR3 DNA reads as TGTGCCAGCAGCGTAGCTTCAGGTCCCGAGCAGTACTTC.

This clone appeared a few times. The J gene is TRBJ2-3, the V gene TRBV25-1; no definite D call. CDR1 and CDR2 from the germline V gene are MGHDK and SYGVNS. Trimming left V 5 bases short and J 2 bases short, with 14 bases between. This CDR3 has 15 amino acids. For the CDR3, the DNA is TGTGCCAGCAGTCCCGGGTCTGGGGTCACAGATACGCAGTATTTT. It yields the protein CASSPGSGVTDTQYF.

The V gene is TRBV7-2, the J gene TRBJ1-2; no firm D call. The length of the CDR3 is 16 residues. Deletions cut 3 bases from V and 3 bases from J, with 17 bases between. CDR1 and CDR2 from the germline V gene are SGHTA and FQGNSA. The CDR3 nucleotides are TGTGCCAGCAGCTTGAAGGGCACCACCTTTGACTATGGCTACACCTTC. This codes for CASSLKGTTFDYGYTF.

There are a few counts of this clone. The CDR3 loop reads CASSPLSGAGTDTQYF. CDR3 sequence (DNA): TGTGCCAGCAGCCCCCTATCCGGGGCGGGGACAGATACGCAGTATTTT. The rearrangement joins TRBV5-4 to TRBJ2-3, with D possibly being TRBD2 (6 bases). CDR1 is SGHNT, CDR2 YYREEE, per germline (reference sequence). Trimming removed 4 bases at V and 3 bases at J, with 18 bases between. The CDR3 has 16 amino acids.

This clone showed up just a few times. V usage is TRBV19 and J usage is TRBJ1-1; D is unclear. There are 15 residues in the CDR3. The V gene lost 10 bases and the J gene lost 0 bases, with 18 bases spanning the gap. The V gene's germline CDR1 is LNHDA and CDR2 SQIVND (reference sequence). The CDR3 protein is CATHTGSVMNTEAFF. The CDR3 coding sequence is TGTGCCACCCACACCGGGTCGGTAATGAACACTGAAGCTTTCTTT. Together with reference TRBV19 and TRBJ1-1, the CDR3 gives the full variable domain: DGGITQSPKYLFRKEGQNVTLSCEQNLNHDAMYWYRQDPGQGLRLIYYSQIVNDFQKGDIAEGYSVSREKKESFPLTVTSAQKNPTAFYLCATHTGSVMNTEAFFGQGTRLTVV.

This clone was observed a handful of times. V gene TRBV4-3 combines with J gene TRBJ2-7; the D gene is possibly TRBD1 (6 bases). Germline CDR1 and CDR2: LGHNA and YSLEER. The CDR3 loop spans 15 amino acids. V lost 1 base and J lost 3, with 13 bases in between. The CDR3 spells CASSQVEQGSYEQYF. DNA for the CDR3: TGCGCCAGCAGCCAAGTTGAGCAGGGGAGCTACGAGCAGTACTTC.

Written as DNA, the CDR3 is TGCAGCGCCAGCGAAACTACCTACGAGCAGTACTTC. This sequence encodes CSASETTYEQYF. The chain links TRBV29-1 to TRBJ2-7, with D unclear. Trimming stripped 7 bases from V and 2 bases from J, with 12 bases between. The CDR3 extends over 12 amino acids. The germline CDR1 and CDR2 sequences are SQVTM and ANQGSEA.

This clone was detected only once. The rearrangement links TRBV30 to TRBJ1-5, with D possibly matching TRBD1 (6 bases). CDR3 length: 13 amino acids. CDR1 is GTSNPN, CDR2 SVGIG, per germline (reference sequence). V lost 2 bases and J lost 5, with 10 bases in between. The CDR3 DNA follows: TGTGCCTGGAGTCAGGGGAATTATCAGCCCCAGCATTTT. It codes for CAWSQGNYQPQHF.

This clone was picked up a small number of times. The chain links TRBV14 to TRBJ1-3; D is undetermined. Trimming removed 2 bases from V and 8 bases from J, with 16 bases in between. CDR1 is SGHDN, CDR2 FVKESK, per germline. The CDR3 extends over 15 amino acids. The CDR3 region is CASSQLGVSSDTIYF. The CDR3 coding sequence is TGTGCCAGCAGCCAATTGGGCGTTTCATCGGACACCATATATTTT.

V gene TRBV2 combines with J gene TRBJ1-2; 9 nucleotides match TRBD1. Germline CDR1 and CDR2: SNHLY and FYNNEI. The CDR3 sequence is 11 residues long. J was trimmed by 10 bases and V by 7 bases; bases with no gene match: 4. CDR3 protein: CASTGTGLYTF. The CDR3 DNA reads as TGTGCCAGCACCGGGACAGGGCTCTACACCTTC.

Only a few counts were recorded for this clone. This chain joins TRBV7-2 and TRBJ2-4; 7 bases are shared with TRBD1. This CDR3 has 15 amino acids. V gave up 4 bases and J gave up 3 bases; unmatched junction bases: 6. Germline CDR1 is SGHTA and CDR2 is FQGNSA. CDR3 DNA sequence: TGTGCCAGCAGCTCCGACAGGGCTGGCAAAAACATTCAGTACTTC. It codes for CASSSDRAGKNIQYF.

The gene calls are TRBV6-1 and TRBJ1-5; D uncertain. The CDR3 length is 11 residues. The germline V gene has CDR1 MNHNS and CDR2 SASEGT. Trimming removed 6 bases at V and 13 bases at J, with 13 bases between. CDR3 amino acids: CASSVESFQHF. CDR3 bases: TGTGCCAGCAGCGTTGAATCATTTCAGCATTTT.

This clone appeared a few times. This sample also contains other DNA sequences that code for the same CDR3. The chain uses TRBV13 and TRBJ1-5, with a weak D call TRBD1 (6 bases). V was pared by 0 bases and J by 4 bases, with 13 bases between. Looked up from germline, CDR1 is PRHDT and CDR2 is FYEKMQ (reference sequence). This CDR3 is 16 amino acids long. The DNA for the CDR3 is TGTGCCAGCAGCTTAGGCAGGGGAGGGGGGAATCAGCCCCAGCATTTT. Its translation: CASSLGRGGGNQPQHF.

The V and J genes are TRBV7-2 and TRBJ1-6, with D perhaps TRBD1 (6 bases). The V end was cut by 5 bases, the J end by 9 bases, with 14 bases between. The CDR3 contains 14 residues. Germline lookup yields CDR1 SGHTA and CDR2 FQGNSA. DNA of the CDR3: TGTGCCAGCAGCCCGGAACCAGGGGTTTCACCCCTCCACTTT. The encoded protein is CASSPEPGVSPLHF.

The V and J genes are TRBV4-1 and TRBJ2-7, with D unclear. Germline assignment: CDR1 MGHRA and CDR2 YSYEKL. The CDR3 has 16 residues. V was clipped by 0 bases and J by 1 base, with 13 bases between them. In nucleotides, the CDR3 is TGCGCCAGCAGCCAAGATTTGGTTATGCGTTCCTACGAGCAGTACTTC. Translated: CASSQDLVMRSYEQYF.

The chain carries TRBV6-5 and TRBJ2-7; perhaps TRBD1 as D (5 bases). Germline V lookup: CDR1 MNHEY, CDR2 SVGAGI. This CDR3 has 16 residues. V lost 0 bases and J 5 bases, leaving 17 bases between the germline ends. This chain's CDR3 is CASSYSLWGVGHEQYF. The CDR3 DNA is TGTGCCAGCAGTTACTCTCTTTGGGGCGTTGGGCACGAGCAGTACTTC.

The chain combines TRBV4-1 with TRBJ2-4; D is perhaps TRBD1 (7 bases). The ends were cut back, 3 bases at V and 0 bases at J, with 24 bases in the middle. CDR3 length: 20 amino acids. Germline loops: CDR1 MGHRA, CDR2 YSYEKL. The CDR3 loop is CASSQPRDSMEGTAKNIQYF. The CDR3 nucleotides are TGCGCCAGCAGCCAGCCCCGGGACAGCATGGAGGGAACAGCCAAAAACATTCAGTACTTC.

This clone was recorded a few times. The V call is TRBV11-2, the J call TRBJ2-7; D is undetermined. The ends were cut back, 1 base at V and 2 bases at J, with 6 bases in the middle. The CDR3 totals 13 residues. CDR1 and CDR2 from the germline V gene are SGHAT and FQNNGV. As DNA, the CDR3 is TGTGCCAGCAGCTTAGTGCAGGCCTACGAGCAGTACTTC. It yields the protein CASSLVQAYEQYF.

The chain employs TRBV7-2 and TRBJ2-7; 8 nucleotides align to TRBD1. The CDR3 has 16 amino acids. The V segment lost 2 bases and the J segment 1 base; nucleotides outside the gene matches: 7. In germline, CDR1 is SGHTA, CDR2 FQGNSA. The CDR3: CASSLIRTGTSYEQYF. The CDR3 DNA reads TGTGCCAGCAGCTTAATCCGGACAGGGACATCCTACGAGCAGTACTTC.

The chain joins TRBV11-2 to TRBJ2-5, with 9 bases fitting TRBD2. The CDR3 has 17 residues. V trimming: 0 bases; J trimming: 4 bases; junction bases outside the gene matches: 9. Germline V gene data show CDR1 as SGHAT and CDR2 as FQNNGV. The DNA for the CDR3 is TGTGCCAGCAGCTTAGATCAAGGAGCGGGGGGCGGAGAGACCCAGTACTTC. It translates to CASSLDQGAGGGETQYF.

This sequence joins TRBV15 and TRBJ1-2, with 11 bases fitting TRBD1. The CDR3 totals 15 residues. Trimming removed 0 bases from V and 6 bases from J; junction bases left unmatched: 3. Germline-derived CDR1 and CDR2 are LNHNV and YYDKDF (reference sequence). The CDR3 sequence: CATSREDRGRDGYTF. CDR3 bases: TGTGCCACCAGCAGAGAGGACAGGGGGCGGGATGGCTACACCTTC.